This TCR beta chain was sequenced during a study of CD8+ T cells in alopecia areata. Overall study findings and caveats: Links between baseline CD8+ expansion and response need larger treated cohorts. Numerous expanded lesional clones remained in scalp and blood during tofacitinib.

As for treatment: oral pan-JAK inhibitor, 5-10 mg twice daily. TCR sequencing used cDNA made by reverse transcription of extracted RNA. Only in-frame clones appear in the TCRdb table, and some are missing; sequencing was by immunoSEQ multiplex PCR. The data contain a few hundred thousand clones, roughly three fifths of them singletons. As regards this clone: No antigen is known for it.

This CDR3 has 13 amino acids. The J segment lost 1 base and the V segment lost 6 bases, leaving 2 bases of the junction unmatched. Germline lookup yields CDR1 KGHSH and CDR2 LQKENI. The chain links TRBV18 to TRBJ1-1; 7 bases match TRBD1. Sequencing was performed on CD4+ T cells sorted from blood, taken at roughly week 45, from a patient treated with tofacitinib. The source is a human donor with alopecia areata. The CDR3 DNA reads TGTGCCAGCTCGGGACAGTCGAACACTGAAGCTTTCTTT. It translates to CASSGQSNTEAFF.